A single sample is the source of the 32 T cell receptor beta chains below, sequenced in a study of blood T cell repertoires in COVID-19. The method was immunoSEQ multiplex PCR; TCRdb's version includes in-frame clones alone and lacks a portion of them. The repertoire has around 90,000 clones, about 92% of them found once; the top ten carry 6.3%. Sequenced: peripheral blood. The origin of the receptors is a woman aged 55 to 70 with active COVID-19.

The V gene is TRBV6-5, the J gene TRBJ2-2, with 8 bases aligning to TRBD2. The germline V gene encodes CDR1 MNHEY and CDR2 SVGAGI. The CDR3 consists of 15 residues. The V segment lost 6 bases and the J segment 2 bases; nucleotides outside the gene matches: 5. Here the CDR3 DNA reads TGTGCCAGCAGACCCAGCGGGGGAAACACCGGGGAGCTGTTTTTT. Translated: CASRPSGGNTGELFF.

The V and J genes are TRBV28 and TRBJ2-3, with 9 bases aligning to TRBD2. This CDR3 region has 15 residues. Germline assignment: CDR1 MDHEN and CDR2 SYDVKM. V was pared by 6 bases and J by 4 bases, with 8 bases of the junction left unmatched. The CDR3: CASSLLAGVSDTQYF. CDR3 coding DNA: TGTGCCAGCAGCCTGTTAGCGGGGGTGTCAGATACGCAGTATTTT.

The chain has TRBV15 and TRBJ2-1; TRBD2 agrees at 9 bases. Germline V lookup: CDR1 LNHNV, CDR2 YYDKDF (reference sequence). The CDR3 is 16 residues long. The J segment lost 7 bases and the V segment lost 0 bases, leaving 7 bases of the junction unmatched. CDR3 coding DNA: TGTGCCACCAGCAGAGACGCTAGCGGGATGGGTAATGAGCAGTTCTTC. It yields the protein CATSRDASGMGNEQFF.

V is TRBV19 and J is TRBJ2-1, with 9 bases identical to TRBD1. V lost 2 bases, J lost 7 bases, and 3 bases stayed unmatched. This CDR3 contains 14 residues. Germline V gives CDR1 LNHDA, CDR2 SQIVND (reference sequence). The CDR3 loop reads CASSIFDRGNEQFF. In nucleotides, the CDR3 is TGTGCCAGTAGTATATTTGACAGGGGGAATGAGCAGTTCTTC.

The genes are TRBV28 and TRBJ1-2, with 9 positions matching TRBD1. CDR3 length equals 15 residues. Trimming at V came to 2 bases and at J to 1 base, leaving 2 bases not matched to a gene. CDR1 is MDHEN, CDR2 SYDVKM, per germline. The DNA of the CDR3 is TGTGCCAGCAGTTTACGGGACAGGGATAACTATGGCTACACCTTC. This encodes CASSLRDRDNYGYTF.

The CDR3 DNA reads as TGCAGTGCTAGAGATCTTGAGACCCAGTACTTC. Its protein is CSARDLETQYF. This chain connects TRBV20-1 to TRBJ2-5; D is unclear. The V and J ends lost 0 bases and 5 bases respectively, with 4 bases between them. CDR1 DFQATT and CDR2 SNEGSKA come from the germline V gene (reference sequence). The CDR3 is made up of 11 amino acids.

V usage is TRBV9 and J usage is TRBJ2-2; 8 bases line up with TRBD2. Losses at the gene ends were 3 bases for V and 0 bases for J; bases not matched to a gene: 4. From germline, CDR1 is SGDLS and CDR2 YYNGEE. This CDR3 region has 16 residues. DNA for the CDR3: TGTGCCAGCAGCGGGCCGGGACTAGCGAACACCGGGGAGCTGTTTTTT. This gives the protein CASSGPGLANTGELFF. Full variable domain (remainder filled in from reference TRBV9 and TRBJ2-2): DSGVTQTPKHLITATGQRVTLRCSPRSGDLSVYWYQQSLDQGLQFLIQYYNGEERAKGNILERFSAQQFPDLHSELNLSSLELGDSALYFCASSGPGLANTGELFFGEGSRLTVL.

This sequence joins TRBV2 and TRBJ1-5; no clear D gene. The V end was cut by 2 bases, the J end by 6 bases, with 11 bases between. The CDR3 covers 14 residues. The germline gives CDR1 SNHLY, CDR2 FYNNEI. CDR3 loop: CASSESTRSQPQHF. For the CDR3, the DNA is TGTGCCAGCAGTGAAAGTACCAGATCTCAGCCCCAGCATTTT.

The chain combines TRBV3-1 (or the pseudogene TRBV3-2) with TRBJ1-2; 8 bases are a match to TRBD1. The germline V gene encodes CDR1 LGHDT and CDR2 YNNKEL (reference sequence). V dropped 1 base and J dropped 2; count of bases not matched to a gene: 3. The CDR3 loop spans 15 amino acids. DNA for the CDR3: TGTGCCAGCAGCCAAGGACAGGGGCTAAACTATGGCTACACCTTC. Translating gives CASSQGQGLNYGYTF.

The chain carries TRBV1 and TRBJ1-3; the DNA was not compared with TRBD1, the D call given in the table. TRBV1 is recorded as a pseudogene. The CDR3 sequence is 17 residues long. The CDR3 sequence: CTSSQEFTVDNGNTIYF. The CDR3 nucleotides are TGCACCAGCAGCCAAGAGTTTACAGTTGACAATGGAAACACCATATATTTT.

The rearrangement joins TRBV20-1 to TRBJ1-1, with TRBD1 as a possible D gene (5 bases). This CDR3 spans 12 amino acids. Germline values: CDR1 DFQATT, CDR2 SNEGSKA (reference sequence). Trimming shortened V by 3 bases and J by 1 base, and 6 bases separated the two germline ends. The CDR3 DNA is TGCAGTGCTAGTCAGGGGAACACTGAAGCTTTCTTT. Amino acids: CSASQGNTEAFF.

The chain employs TRBV5-1 and TRBJ2-2; TRBD2 aligns across 16 bases. The ends lost 8 bases at V and 1 base at J; junction bases unmatched: 8. There are 18 residues in the CDR3. CDR1 and CDR2 (germline): SGHRS, YFSETQ. This CDR3 is CARRPGLAGGKNTGELFF. The CDR3 bases are TGCGCCAGGAGGCCGGGACTAGCGGGAGGGAAGAACACCGGGGAGCTGTTTTTT.

This chain joins TRBV5-1 and TRBJ1-6; D perhaps matches TRBD1 (5 bases). Germline values: CDR1 SGHRS, CDR2 YFSETQ. CDR3 length equals 16 residues. The ends were cut back, 4 bases at V and 7 bases at J, with 18 bases in the middle. CDR3 DNA: TGCGCCAGCAGCCCCCTGGACCTCCGGGGGAATTCACCCCTCCACTTT. It is translated as CASSPLDLRGNSPLHF.

V is TRBV7-3 and J is TRBJ2-7; 8 bases match TRBD2. Germline loops: CDR1 SGHTA, CDR2 FQGTGA. This CDR3 region has 11 residues. The junction had 7 bases not matched to a gene; V was cut back by 5 bases and J by 13 bases. CDR3 protein: CASSAGGILYF. In nucleotides, the CDR3 is TGTGCCAGCAGCGCGGGGGGAATCTTATACTTC.

The rearrangement links TRBV28 to TRBJ2-2, with 11 bases that match TRBD1. The J segment lost 6 bases and the V segment lost 6 bases, leaving 6 bases of the junction unmatched. Germline V gene data show CDR1 as MDHEN and CDR2 as SYDVKM. This CDR3 is built from 15 residues. This CDR3 reads CASRGTGGRAGELFF. CDR3 sequence (DNA): TGTGCCAGCAGAGGGACAGGGGGAAGGGCCGGGGAGCTGTTTTTT.

The chain links TRBV5-1 to TRBJ2-3; 10 bases map to TRBD2. Germline V gene lookup returns CDR1 SGHRS and CDR2 YFSETQ. The CDR3 covers 16 residues. The trim removed 1 base at V and 2 bases at J, leaving 4 bases unmatched. The CDR3: CASSLQGLAATDTQYF. The DNA for the CDR3 is TGCGCCAGCAGCTTGCAAGGACTAGCGGCCACAGATACGCAGTATTTT.

The genes are TRBV4-3 and TRBJ1-6, with 7 bases identical to TRBD1. V lost 1 base and J lost 10; bases outside the gene matches: 7. CDR1 is LGHNA, CDR2 YSLEER, per germline. The CDR3 extends over 15 amino acids. CDR3 residues: CASSQALGGWSPLHF. CDR3 sequence (DNA): TGCGCCAGCAGCCAAGCCTTAGGGGGCTGGTCACCCCTCCACTTT.

This clone was observed a handful of times. The V and J genes are TRBV2 and TRBJ2-5, with TRBD2 matching over 8 bases. Trimming removed 4 bases from V and 7 bases from J; junction bases left unmatched: 11. The CDR3 spans 15 residues. CDR1 SNHLY and CDR2 FYNNEI come from the germline V gene. CDR3 nucleotides: TGTGCCAGCAGTGTCGGGGGGGCTAGAGGAGGGACCCAGTACTTC. Protein: CASSVGGARGGTQYF.

The CDR3 region has the DNA TGTGCCAGCAGAGGGACAGGGCCGCACGGGGAGCTGTTTTTT. As protein: CASRGTGPHGELFF. J is TRBJ2-2 and V is TRBV2; 9 positions agree with TRBD1. The V and J ends lost 6 bases and 7 bases, in that order; junction bases with no gene match: 6. The CDR3 spans 14 residues. Germline CDR1 and CDR2: SNHLY and FYNNEI. The full variable domain, its missing parts supplied by reference TRBV2 and TRBJ2-2, is EPEVTQTPSHQVTQMGQEVILRCVPISNHLYFYWYRQILGQKVEFLVSFYNNEISEKSEIFDDQFSVERPDGSNFTLKIRSTKLEDSAMYFCASRGTGPHGELFFGEGSRLTVL.

The rearrangement uses TRBV4-2 and TRBJ2-3; 10 bases line up with TRBD2. This CDR3 is built from 17 residues. In germline, CDR1 is LGHNA, CDR2 YNFKEQ. Unmatched junction bases numbered 5, after V lost 0 bases and J lost 2 bases. CDR3 amino acids: CASSQEKSGRATDTQYF. Written as DNA, the CDR3 is TGTGCCAGCAGCCAAGAAAAAAGCGGGAGGGCCACAGATACGCAGTATTTT.

This chain joins TRBV15 and TRBJ2-1; the match to TRBD2 covers 13 bases. The CDR3 runs 15 residues. Germline V CDR1 and CDR2: LNHNV, YYDKDF (reference sequence). Trimming at V came to 4 bases and at J to 6 bases, leaving 3 bases not matched to a gene. The CDR3 spells CATSTRTSGSNEQFF. Written as DNA, the CDR3 is TGTGCCACCAGCACTAGGACTAGCGGGAGCAATGAGCAGTTCTTC.

The rearrangement joins TRBV7-9 to TRBJ1-5; 11 bases align to TRBD1. Per germline, CDR1 SEHNR and CDR2 FQNEAQ (reference sequence). With 1 base clipped from V and 2 bases from J, the junction kept 4 bases outside the gene matches. This CDR3 is 17 amino acids long. CDR3 nucleotides: TGTGCCAGCAGCTTAGATTGGACAGGGGGCGGCAATCAGCCCCAGCATTTT. Its translation: CASSLDWTGGGNQPQHF.

The chain combines TRBV28 with TRBJ1-4; D is uncertain. With 8 bases removed from V and 4 bases from J, the gap between germline ends came to 14 bases. This CDR3 is 14 amino acids long. Germline CDR1 reads MDHEN; CDR2 reads SYDVKM. The CDR3 coding sequence is TGTGCCAGCGCTGGGGAAGAGGGTAATGAAAAACTGTTTTTT. It specifies CASAGEEGNEKLFF.

The chain is built from TRBV9 and TRBJ2-2; 7 nucleotides align to TRBD2. Germline V lookup: CDR1 SGDLS, CDR2 YYNGEE. V shed 4 bases, J shed 2 bases, and the junction held 8 bases outside the gene matches. The CDR3 has 16 residues. The CDR3 is CASSTRRLANTGELFF. The CDR3 DNA sequence: TGTGCCAGCAGCACCCGTCGACTAGCCAACACCGGGGAGCTGTTTTTT.

The chain has TRBV19 and TRBJ2-1, with TRBD2 matching over 12 bases. The junction had 12 bases not matched to a gene; V was cut back by 10 bases and J by 2 bases. Looked up from germline, CDR1 is LNHDA and CDR2 is SQIVND (reference sequence). The CDR3 has 17 residues. The CDR3 nucleotides are TGTGCCACTCAGAAGCTAGCGGGAGGGTTAACCTACAATGAGCAGTTCTTC. Its translation is CATQKLAGGLTYNEQFF.

The chain has TRBV7-2 and TRBJ1-2, with 9 bases fitting TRBD1. V dropped 3 bases and J dropped 8; count of bases not matched to a gene: 10. CDR3 length: 15 residues. CDR1 is SGHTA and CDR2 is FQGNSA in the germline V gene. This chain's CDR3 is CASSLGPGQGGGYTF. CDR3 in DNA: TGTGCCAGCAGCTTGGGGCCGGGACAGGGAGGGGGCTACACCTTC.

The rearrangement joins TRBV6-5 to TRBJ1-6; D is perhaps TRBD1 (6 bases). Between the trimmed V and J ends, which lost 6 bases and 2 bases, there was a span of 11 bases. Per germline, CDR1 MNHEY and CDR2 SVGAGI. The CDR3 extends over 15 amino acids. The CDR3 DNA sequence: TGTGCCAGCAGCCCCGGACAGACCTATAATTCACCCCTCCACTTT. As protein: CASSPGQTYNSPLHF.

The chain uses TRBV5-8 and TRBJ1-5, with D perhaps matching TRBD1 (5 bases). The V gene's germline CDR1 is SGHTS and CDR2 YDEGEE. The ends were cut back, 0 bases at V and 3 bases at J, with 10 bases in the middle. The CDR3 loop spans 15 amino acids. The DNA of the CDR3 is TGTGCCAGCAGCTTGGGACAGTCCAACAATCAGCCCCAGCATTTT. Residues: CASSLGQSNNQPQHF.

V usage is TRBV7-3 and J usage is TRBJ2-1; 12 positions agree with TRBD2. Per the germline V gene, CDR1 is SGHTA and CDR2 is FQGTGA. J gave up 4 bases and V 5 bases, and 3 bases lay outside the gene matches. The CDR3 has 15 residues. The CDR3 DNA reads TGTGCCAGCAGCCCGACTAGCGGGAGTTACAATGAGCAGTTCTTC. Its translation is CASSPTSGSYNEQFF.

The chain uses TRBV6-2 or TRBV6-3 and TRBJ1-5; D possibly corresponds to TRBD1 (6 bases). Trimming shortened V by 6 bases and J by 5 bases, and 17 bases separated the two germline ends. The germline gives CDR1 MNHEY, CDR2 SVGEGT. The CDR3 extends over 15 amino acids. The CDR3 DNA sequence: TGTGCCAGCAGCCGGGGGTCCAGGGGCGATCAGCCCCAGCATTTT. It encodes CASSRGSRGDQPQHF.

With regard to this clone: Different DNA sequences within this sample yield the same CDR3. The CDR3 loop reads CASSSGTGSSYEQYF. CDR3 in DNA: TGTGCCAGCAGCTCCGGGACAGGGAGTTCCTACGAGCAGTACTTC. The chain carries TRBV7-9 and TRBJ2-7; 9 bases agree with TRBD1. CDR3 length: 15 amino acids. The J segment lost 1 base and the V segment lost 4 bases, leaving 5 bases of the junction unmatched. Germline assignment: CDR1 SEHNR and CDR2 FQNEAQ (reference sequence).

The chain has TRBV19 and TRBJ1-5; possibly TRBD1 for D (5 bases). Looked up from germline, CDR1 is LNHDA and CDR2 is SQIVND (reference sequence). CDR3 length: 14 residues. Trimming cost V 5 bases and J 2 bases, with 10 bases left between them. Here the CDR3 reads CASSPDTRNQPQHF. Written as DNA, the CDR3 is TGTGCCAGTAGTCCGGACACCCGCAATCAGCCCCAGCATTTT.